The TCR beta chain described here comes from a study of a mutant IDH1 vaccine in newly diagnosed glioma. Overall study: Earlier treatment was radiotherapy, temozolomide, or both, with most getting both.

As for time point: week 47, end of study. The study gave 300 ug of mutant IDH1 20-mer peptide per vaccine dose, with topical imiquimod. The donors had new WHO grade 3 or 4 astrocytomas; these were IDH1-mutant and ATRX-lost. The length of the CDR3 is 11 residues. V dropped 7 bases and J dropped 3 bases, with 10 bases sitting between them. Per the germline V gene, CDR1 is SQVTM and CDR2 is ANQGSEA. TCRdb keeps only in-frame clones here, not all; method: immunoSEQ multiplex PCR. The profile shows roughly 22,000 clones, over 80% of them singletons. Notes on this clone: The antigen remains unidentified.

The clonotype originates from a man aged 35 to 55 with glioma. Some clones in this sample may be carry-over from other donors' samples. The rearrangement joins TRBV29-1 to TRBJ2-7; the D is unclear. Sequenced material: PBMCs, taken from a glioma patient whose treatment included an IDH1 peptide vaccine. CDR3 in amino acids: CSGRSLYEQYF. DNA for the CDR3: TGCAGCGGCCGTTCCCTCTACGAGCAGTACTTC.